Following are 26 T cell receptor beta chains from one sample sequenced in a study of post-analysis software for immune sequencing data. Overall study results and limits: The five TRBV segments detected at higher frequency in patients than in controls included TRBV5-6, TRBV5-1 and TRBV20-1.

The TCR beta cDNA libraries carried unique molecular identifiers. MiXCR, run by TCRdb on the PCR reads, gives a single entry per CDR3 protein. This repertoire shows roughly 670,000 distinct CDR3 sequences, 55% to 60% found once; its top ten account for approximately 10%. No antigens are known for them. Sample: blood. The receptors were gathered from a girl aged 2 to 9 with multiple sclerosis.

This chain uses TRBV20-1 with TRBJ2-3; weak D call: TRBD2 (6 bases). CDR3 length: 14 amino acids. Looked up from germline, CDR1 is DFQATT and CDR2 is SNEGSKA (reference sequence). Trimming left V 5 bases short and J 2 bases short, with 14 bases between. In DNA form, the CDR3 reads TGCAGTGCTCTGACTGGGCGGGACACAGATACGCAGTATTTT. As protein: CSALTGRDTDTQYF.

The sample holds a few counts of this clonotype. The CDR3 DNA sequence: TGTGCCAGCACCTACCAGGGGTATGGCTACACCTTC. Protein: CASTYQGYGYTF. The chain couples TRBV6-5 to TRBJ1-2; a possible D gene is TRBD1 (6 bases). Per the germline V gene, CDR1 is MNHEY and CDR2 is SVGAGI. V dropped 7 bases and J dropped 5 bases, with 11 bases sitting between them. The CDR3 is 12 amino acids.

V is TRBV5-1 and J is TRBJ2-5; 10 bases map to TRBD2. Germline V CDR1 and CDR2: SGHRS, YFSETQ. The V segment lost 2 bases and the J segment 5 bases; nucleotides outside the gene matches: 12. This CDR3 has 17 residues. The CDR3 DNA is TGCGCCAGCAGCTTCGGACTAGCGGCCCAAGGGTGGGAGACCCAGTACTTC. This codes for CASSFGLAAQGWETQYF.

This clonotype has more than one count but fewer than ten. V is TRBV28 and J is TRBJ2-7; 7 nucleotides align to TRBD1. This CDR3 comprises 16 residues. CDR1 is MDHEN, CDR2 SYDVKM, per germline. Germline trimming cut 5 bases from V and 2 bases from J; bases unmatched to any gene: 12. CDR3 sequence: CASSVIKRQGTYEQYF. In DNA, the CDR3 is TGTGCCAGCAGTGTAATTAAGAGACAGGGAACCTACGAGCAGTACTTC.

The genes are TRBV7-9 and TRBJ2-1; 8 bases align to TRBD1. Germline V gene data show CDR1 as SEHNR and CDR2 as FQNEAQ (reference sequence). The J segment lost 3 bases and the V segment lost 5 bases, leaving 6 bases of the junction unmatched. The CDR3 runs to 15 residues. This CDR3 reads CASSRQGQDYNEQFF. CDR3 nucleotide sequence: TGTGCCAGCAGCCGCCAGGGACAGGACTACAATGAGCAGTTCTTC.

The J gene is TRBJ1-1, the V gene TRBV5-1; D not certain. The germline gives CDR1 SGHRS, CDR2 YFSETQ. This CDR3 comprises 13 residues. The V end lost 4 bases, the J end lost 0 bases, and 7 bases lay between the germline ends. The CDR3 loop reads CASSPKVNTEAFF. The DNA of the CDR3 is TGCGCCAGCAGCCCTAAGGTGAACACTGAAGCTTTCTTT.

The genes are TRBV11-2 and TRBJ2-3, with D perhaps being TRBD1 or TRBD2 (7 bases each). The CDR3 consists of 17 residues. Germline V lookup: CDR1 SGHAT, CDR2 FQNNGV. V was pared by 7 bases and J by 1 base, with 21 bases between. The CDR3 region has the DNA TGTGCCAGCATCCCCAGGGGGGGGCCGCTTCGCACAGATACGCAGTATTTT. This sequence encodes CASIPRGGPLRTDTQYF.

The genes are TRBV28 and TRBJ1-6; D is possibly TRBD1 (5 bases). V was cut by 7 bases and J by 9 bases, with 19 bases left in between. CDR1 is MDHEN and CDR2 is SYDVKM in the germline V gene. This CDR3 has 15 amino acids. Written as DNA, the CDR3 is TGTGCCAGCATCCCGGGGGATAGCAAGCGTTCACCCCTCCACTTT. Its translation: CASIPGDSKRSPLHF.

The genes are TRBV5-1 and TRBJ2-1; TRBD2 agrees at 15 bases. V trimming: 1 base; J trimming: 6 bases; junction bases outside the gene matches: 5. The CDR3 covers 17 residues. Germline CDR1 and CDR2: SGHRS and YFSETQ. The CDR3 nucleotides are TGCGCCAGCAGCTTGATTGGGACTAGCGGGAGGCGCAATGAGCAGTTCTTC. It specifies CASSLIGTSGRRNEQFF.

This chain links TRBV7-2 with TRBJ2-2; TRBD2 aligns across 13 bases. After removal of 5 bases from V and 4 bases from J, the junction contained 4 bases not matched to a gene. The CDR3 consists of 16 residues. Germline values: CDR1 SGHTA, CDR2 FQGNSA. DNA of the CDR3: TGTGCCAGCAGCCCCGGACTAGCGGGAGTCACCGGGGAGCTGTTTTTT. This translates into CASSPGLAGVTGELFF.

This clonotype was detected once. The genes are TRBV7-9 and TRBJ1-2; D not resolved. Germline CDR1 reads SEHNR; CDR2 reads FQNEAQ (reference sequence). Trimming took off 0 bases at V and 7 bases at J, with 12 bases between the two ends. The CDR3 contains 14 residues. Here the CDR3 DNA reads TGTGCCAGCAGCTTAGCGGACGGTCCGCGTGGCTACACCTTC. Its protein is CASSLADGPRGYTF.

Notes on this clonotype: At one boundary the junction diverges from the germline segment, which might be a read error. CDR3 sequence reads: CASSLGRASTYGYTF. DNA of the CDR3: TGTGCCAGTAGTTTGGGCAGGGCCTCTACCTATGGCTACACCTTC. The V gene is TRBV28, the J gene TRBJ1-2; TRBD1 is a possible D gene (5 bases). Looked up from germline, CDR1 is MDHEN and CDR2 is SYDVKM. The CDR3 is 15 amino acids.

CDR3 DNA: TGTGCCAGTGAAGGACTAGCGGGGGGGACAGATACGCAGTATTTT. It encodes CASEGLAGGTDTQYF. The V gene is TRBV7-2, the J gene TRBJ2-3; 15 nucleotides agree with TRBD2. The CDR3 has 15 amino acids. V lost 9 bases and J lost 3; bases outside the gene matches: 4. CDR1 and CDR2 (germline): SGHTA, FQGNSA.

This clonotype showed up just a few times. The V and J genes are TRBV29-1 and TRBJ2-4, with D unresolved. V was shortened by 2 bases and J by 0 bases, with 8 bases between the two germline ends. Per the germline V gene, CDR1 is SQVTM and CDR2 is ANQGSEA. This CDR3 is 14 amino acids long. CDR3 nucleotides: TGCAGCGTTGAATCCAGGCTAGCCAAAAACATTCAGTACTTC. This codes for CSVESRLAKNIQYF. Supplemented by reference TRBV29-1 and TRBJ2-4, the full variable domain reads SAVISQKPSRDICQRGTSLTIQCQVDSQVTMMFWYRQQPGQSLTLIATANQGSEATYESGFVIDKFPISRPNLTFSTLTVSNMSPEDSSIYLCSVESRLAKNIQYFGAGTRLSVL.

CDR3 nucleotide sequence: TGTGCCAGCGAGACAGCGATGAACACTGAAGCTTTCTTT. It is translated as CASETAMNTEAFF. The chain recombines TRBV5-6 with TRBJ1-1, with D possibly TRBD1 on 5 matching bases. This CDR3 spans 13 amino acids. Trimming took off 7 bases at V and 0 bases at J, with 10 bases between the two ends. CDR1 is SGHDT and CDR2 is YYEEEE in the germline V gene. Supplemented by reference TRBV5-6 and TRBJ1-1, the full variable domain reads DAGVTQSPTHLIKTRGQQVTLRCSPKSGHDTVSWYQQALGQGPQFIFQYYEEEERQRGNFPDRFSGHQFPNYSSELNVNALLLGDSALYLCASETAMNTEAFFGQGTRLTVV.

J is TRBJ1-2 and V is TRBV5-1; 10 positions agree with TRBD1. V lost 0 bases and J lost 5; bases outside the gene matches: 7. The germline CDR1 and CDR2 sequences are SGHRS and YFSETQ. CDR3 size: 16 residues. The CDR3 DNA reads TGCGCCAGCAGCTTGGAGATGGGACAGGGGACTTATGGCTACACCTTC. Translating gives CASSLEMGQGTYGYTF.

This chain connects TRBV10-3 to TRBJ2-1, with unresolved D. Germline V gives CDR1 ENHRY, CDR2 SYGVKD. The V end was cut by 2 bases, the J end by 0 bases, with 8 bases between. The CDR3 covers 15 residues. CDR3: CAISEGIGSYNEQFF. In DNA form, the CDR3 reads TGTGCCATCAGTGAGGGGATCGGCTCCTACAATGAGCAGTTCTTC.

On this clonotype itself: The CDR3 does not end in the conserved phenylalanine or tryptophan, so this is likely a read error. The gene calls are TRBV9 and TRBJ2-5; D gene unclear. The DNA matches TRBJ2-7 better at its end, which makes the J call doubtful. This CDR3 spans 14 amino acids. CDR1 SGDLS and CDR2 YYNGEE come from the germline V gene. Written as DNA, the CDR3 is TGTGCCAGCAGCGGTGGGCCTGTCTCCTACGAGCAGTACTGC. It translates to CASSGGPVSYEQYC.

This CDR3 reads CASSVDQKSNYGYTF. CDR3 sequence (DNA): TGTGCCAGCAGCGTAGACCAGAAGTCTAACTATGGCTACACCTTC. The chain is built from TRBV9 and TRBJ1-2; D gene ambiguous. CDR1 is SGDLS, CDR2 YYNGEE, per germline. This CDR3 region has 15 residues. Trimming took 0 bases from V and 0 from J, leaving 9 bases between them.

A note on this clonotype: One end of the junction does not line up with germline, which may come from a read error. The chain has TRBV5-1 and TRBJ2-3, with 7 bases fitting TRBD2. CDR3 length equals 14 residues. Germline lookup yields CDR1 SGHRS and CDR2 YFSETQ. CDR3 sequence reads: CARRQRDSADTQYF. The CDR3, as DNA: TGCGCCCGCAGACAGCGGGATAGCGCAGATACGCAGTATTTT.

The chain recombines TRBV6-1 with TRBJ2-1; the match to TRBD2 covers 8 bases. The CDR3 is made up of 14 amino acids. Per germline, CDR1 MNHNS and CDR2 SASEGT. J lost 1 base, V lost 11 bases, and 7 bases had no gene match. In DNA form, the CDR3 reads TGTGCCGGAACCGGGAGGGATTCCTACAATGAGCAGTTCTTC. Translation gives CAGTGRDSYNEQFF.

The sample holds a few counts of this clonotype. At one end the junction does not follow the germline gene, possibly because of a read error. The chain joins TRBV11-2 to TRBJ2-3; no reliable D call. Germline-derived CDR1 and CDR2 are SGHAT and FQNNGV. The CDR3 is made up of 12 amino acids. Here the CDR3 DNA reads TGTGTCAGCAGCTTGGTTAAAGATACGCAGTATTTT. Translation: CVSSLVKDTQYF.

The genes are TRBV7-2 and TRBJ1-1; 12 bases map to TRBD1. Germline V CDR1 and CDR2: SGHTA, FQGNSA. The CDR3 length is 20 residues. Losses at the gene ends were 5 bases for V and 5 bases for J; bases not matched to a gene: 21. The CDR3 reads CASSTPPGQGALSRSTEAFF. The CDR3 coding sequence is TGTGCCAGCAGCACTCCTCCGGGACAGGGGGCCCTTTCGAGAAGTACTGAAGCTTTCTTT.

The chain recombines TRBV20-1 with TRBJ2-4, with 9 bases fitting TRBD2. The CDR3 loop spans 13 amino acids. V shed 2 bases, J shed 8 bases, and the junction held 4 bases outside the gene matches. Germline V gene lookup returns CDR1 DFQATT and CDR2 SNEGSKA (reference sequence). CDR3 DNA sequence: TGCAGTGCTAGAAGCGGGGGGTTAGACATTCAGTACTTC. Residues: CSARSGGLDIQYF.

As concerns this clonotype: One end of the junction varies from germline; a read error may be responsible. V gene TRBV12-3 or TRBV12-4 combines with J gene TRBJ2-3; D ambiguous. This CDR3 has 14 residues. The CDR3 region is CASSPRMTTDTEYF. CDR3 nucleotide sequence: TGTGCCAGCAGCCCCCGAATGACCACAGATACGGAGTATTTT.

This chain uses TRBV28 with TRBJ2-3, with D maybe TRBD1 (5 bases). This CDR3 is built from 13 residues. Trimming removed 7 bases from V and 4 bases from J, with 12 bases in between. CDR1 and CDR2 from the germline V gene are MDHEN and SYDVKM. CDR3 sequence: CASKWGTADTQYF. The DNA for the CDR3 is TGTGCCAGCAAGTGGGGCACGGCAGATACGCAGTATTTT.